Listed here are 8 T cell receptor beta chains from one sample, sequenced in a study of T cells in Graves' hyperthyroidism and ophthalmopathy. Regions amplified from RNA transcripts were the TCR beta CDR3 regions. The HTBI set primed first-round TCR CDR3 RT-PCR. A single record per CDR3 protein comes from TCRdb applying MiXCR to the multiplex PCR reads. The repertoire holds 600,000 to 850,000 distinct CDR3 sequences, with roughly a sixth as singletons. Sequencing was done on a sample of blood. The receptor source for this set is a woman between 45 and 65 years old with Graves' hyperthyroidism that later progressed to Graves' ophthalmopathy.

Many counts were recorded for this clonotype. The V gene is TRBV3-1, the J gene TRBJ2-1; 7 nucleotides match TRBD2. There are 16 residues in the CDR3. Germline CDR1 reads LGHDT; CDR2 reads YNNKEL (reference sequence). V lost 3 bases, J lost 7 bases, and 12 bases stayed unmatched. CDR3 amino acids: CASSHPPGLQKNEQFF. For the CDR3, the DNA is TGTGCCAGCAGCCATCCCCCGGGACTACAGAAGAATGAGCAGTTCTTC.

This clonotype was seen a handful of times. The chain recombines TRBV12-3 or TRBV12-4 with TRBJ2-1, with 12 bases identical to TRBD2. Trimming cost V 10 bases and J 7 bases; bases outside gene matches: 8. CDR3 length equals 14 residues. In DNA form, the CDR3 reads TGTGCCACCATCCTAGCGGGGGGGGATAATGAGCAGTTCTTC. Residues: CATILAGGDNEQFF.

This clonotype came up once. V usage is TRBV28 and J usage is TRBJ1-2; D gene unclear. Trimming took 2 bases from V and 4 from J, leaving 11 bases between them. The CDR3 totals 14 residues. Per the germline V gene, CDR1 is MDHEN and CDR2 is SYDVKM. The CDR3 loop is CASSLVTVAYGYTF. CDR3 in DNA: TGTGCCAGCAGTTTAGTGACGGTGGCCTATGGCTACACCTTC.

In its sample, this clonotype was seen many times. This chain connects TRBV6-5 to TRBJ1-5; D is unclear. Germline CDR1 is MNHEY and CDR2 is SVGAGI. CDR3 length: 15 amino acids. V lost 0 bases and J 2 bases, leaving 8 bases between the germline ends. In DNA, the CDR3 is TGTGCCAGCAGTTACTCCCATGGGGGCAATCAGCCCCAGCATTTT. It specifies CASSYSHGGNQPQHF.

The chain carries TRBV20-1 and TRBJ1-5; D gene ambiguous. V lost 3 bases and J 3 bases, leaving 9 bases between the germline ends. The CDR3 spans 13 residues. CDR1 and CDR2 from the germline V gene are DFQATT and SNEGSKA (reference sequence). The CDR3 loop is CSASDTVNQPQHF. In DNA form, the CDR3 reads TGCAGTGCTAGTGACACAGTCAATCAGCCCCAGCATTTT.

This clonotype occurred many times. This chain uses TRBV30 with TRBJ2-2, with no clear D. V lost 0 bases and J lost 5, with 7 bases in between. This CDR3 contains 13 residues. The germline gives CDR1 GTSNPN, CDR2 SVGIG (reference sequence). The CDR3, as DNA: TGTGCCTGGAGTGTGGCAGCTACCGGGGAGCTGTTTTTT. Its translation: CAWSVAATGELFF. Filled out from reference TRBV30 and TRBJ2-2, the complete variable domain reads SQTIHQWPATLVQPVGSPLSLECTVEGTSNPNLYWYRQAAGRGLQLLFYSVGIGQISSEVPQNLSASRPQDRQFILSSKKLLLSDSGFYLCAWSVAATGELFFGEGSRLTVL.

This clonotype was observed many times. This rearrangement joins TRBV7-2 to TRBJ2-5; 9 positions agree with TRBD2. The germline V gene has CDR1 SGHTA and CDR2 FQGNSA. The J segment lost 7 bases and the V segment lost 1 base, leaving 10 bases of the junction unmatched. This CDR3 spans 16 amino acids. The CDR3, as DNA: TGTGCCAGCAGCTTAGGCGAACAAGCGGGGGGTGGGACCCAGTACTTC. It yields the protein CASSLGEQAGGGTQYF.

The genes are TRBV29-1 and TRBJ1-2, with 8 bases fitting TRBD1. The J segment lost 3 bases and the V segment lost 7 bases, leaving 7 bases of the junction unmatched. The CDR3 is 13 amino acids. CDR1 is SQVTM, CDR2 ANQGSEA, per germline. In nucleotides, the CDR3 is TGCAGCGCCAGACAGGGGTTCGACTATGGCTACACCTTC. Its protein product is CSARQGFDYGYTF.